Each of the 22 T cell receptor beta chains below was sequenced from the same sample in a study of T cells in Graves' hyperthyroidism and ophthalmopathy. RNA transcripts gave rise to amplified TCR beta CDR3 regions. Carried out on the TCR CDR3, a first-round RT-PCR used the HTBI primer set. In TCRdb, the multiplex PCR reads were re-called with MiXCR into one record per CDR3 protein. The sample yields roughly 800,000 distinct CDR3 sequences, 35% to 40% seen once. Source material: blood. The receptors stem from a man aged 18 to 30 with Graves' hyperthyroidism.

V and J are TRBV20-1 and TRBJ2-5; D is unresolved. V lost 3 bases and J 3 bases, leaving 14 bases between the germline ends. CDR3 length equals 14 residues. In germline, CDR1 is DFQATT, CDR2 SNEGSKA (reference sequence). Written as DNA, the CDR3 is TGCAGTGCTAGTGCCGGCAGGAACGAAGAGACCCAGTACTTC. Translating it yields CSASAGRNEETQYF.

As to this clonotype: An end of the junction differs from the germline gene, which may be a read error. This rearrangement joins TRBV7-9 to TRBJ1-5, with a possible D match to TRBD1 (5 bases). The germline V gene has CDR1 SEHNR and CDR2 FQNEAQ (reference sequence). CDR3 length: 17 amino acids. This CDR3 reads CASSFYRDSHGNQPQHF. The CDR3 nucleotides read TGCGCCAGCAGCTTTTACCGGGACTCTCATGGTAATCAGCCCCAGCATTTT.

This clonotype was seen repeatedly, ten times or more. This chain connects TRBV9 to TRBJ1-2; D is uncertain. Trimming removed 0 bases from V and 7 bases from J, with 10 bases in between. Germline V gives CDR1 SGDLS, CDR2 YYNGEE. CDR3 length: 13 amino acids. CDR3 bases: TGTGCCAGCAGCGTAGAGTCAGGAGGTGGCTACACCTTC. Its protein is CASSVESGGGYTF.

The rearrangement links TRBV7-9 to TRBJ2-5; D gene ambiguous. V lost 5 bases and J 2 bases, leaving 15 bases between the germline ends. Germline CDR1 is SEHNR and CDR2 is FQNEAQ (reference sequence). The CDR3 has 15 amino acids. Here the CDR3 reads CASSGPDFDQETQYF. The CDR3, as DNA: TGTGCCAGCAGCGGGCCAGACTTTGATCAAGAGACCCAGTACTTC. The whole variable domain, remainder taken from reference TRBV7-9 and TRBJ2-5, is DTGVSQNPRHKITKRGQNVTFRCDPISEHNRLYWYRQTLGQGPEFLTYFQNEAQLEKSRLLSDRFSAERPKGSFSTLEIQRTEQGDSAMYLCASSGPDFDQETQYFGPGTRLLVL.

The chain recombines TRBV5-1 with TRBJ1-2, with 7 bases matching TRBD1. From germline, CDR1 is SGHRS and CDR2 YFSETQ. V was clipped by 6 bases and J by 0 bases; unmatched bases: 5. The CDR3 has 14 residues. DNA for the CDR3: TGCGCCAGCAAAGCAGGGGGTCCTAACTATGGCTACACCTTC. It codes for CASKAGGPNYGYTF.

This clonotype was detected many times. The chain recombines TRBV7-2 with TRBJ1-5; 7 positions match TRBD1. CDR3 length: 14 amino acids. Trimming at V came to 3 bases and at J to 5 bases, leaving 4 bases not matched to a gene. CDR1 and CDR2 from the germline V gene are SGHTA and FQGNSA. The CDR3 sequence: CASSLTGRHQPQHF. Written as DNA, the CDR3 is TGTGCCAGCAGCTTGACAGGGAGGCATCAGCCCCAGCATTTT.

The genes are TRBV2 and TRBJ1-2; 8 nucleotides line up with TRBD1. Germline CDR1 reads SNHLY; CDR2 reads FYNNEI. The length of the CDR3 is 14 residues. Trimming removed 8 bases from V and 3 bases from J; junction bases left unmatched: 8. The CDR3 is CASLVVTGDYGYTF. In DNA, the CDR3 is TGTGCCAGCTTAGTCGTGACAGGGGACTATGGCTACACCTTC.

The genes are TRBV20-1 and TRBJ2-5; D may be TRBD1 (5 bases). This CDR3 is 14 amino acids long. V lost 8 bases and J lost 5, with 21 bases in between. The germline V gene has CDR1 DFQATT and CDR2 SNEGSKA (reference sequence). CDR3 sequence: CSPTGHLHAETQYF. The CDR3 DNA sequence: TGCAGTCCCACCGGACACCTACATGCGGAGACCCAGTACTTC.

The chain joins TRBV29-1 to TRBJ1-2; tentatively, D is TRBD1 (5 bases). The CDR3 sequence is 13 residues long. V was trimmed by 6 bases and J by 3 bases, leaving 14 bases between them. Germline loops: CDR1 SQVTM, CDR2 ANQGSEA. The CDR3 loop is CSVILGTDYGYTF. CDR3 nucleotides: TGCAGCGTCATCCTCGGGACGGACTATGGCTACACCTTC.

Comment on this clonotype: A single base separates this from a much larger clone, so it may be a read error. In nucleotides, the CDR3 is TGTGCCAGCAGCCCCCGGGACAGGCTCCAAGAGACCCAGTACTTC. Encoded protein: CASSPRDRLQETQYF. The J gene is TRBJ2-5, the V gene TRBV11-2; TRBD1 matches at 8 bases. In germline, CDR1 is SGHAT, CDR2 FQNNGV. The junction had 6 bases not matched to a gene; V was cut back by 5 bases and J by 1 base. The CDR3 covers 15 residues.

The rearrangement links TRBV27 to TRBJ1-1; possible D gene TRBD1, 6 bases. The CDR3 is made up of 15 amino acids. V was pared by 1 base and J by 1 base, with 10 bases between. Germline V gene data show CDR1 as MNHEY and CDR2 as SMNVEV (reference sequence). The CDR3 DNA is TGTGCCAGCAGTTTATGGGCAGGGGCGAACACTGAAGCTTTCTTT. Its translation: CASSLWAGANTEAFF.

The chain combines TRBV20-1 with TRBJ2-2; D is possibly TRBD1 or TRBD2 (6 bases each). CDR3 length: 14 residues. Germline CDR1 is DFQATT and CDR2 is SNEGSKA (reference sequence). Trimming took off 3 bases at V and 5 bases at J, with 13 bases between the two ends. CDR3 nucleotides: TGCAGTGCTAGGCGGGACACACTTACCGGGGAGCTGTTTTTT. This gives the protein CSARRDTLTGELFF.

This clonotype was recorded a few times. J is TRBJ1-2 and V is TRBV20-1, with D perhaps matching TRBD1 (5 bases). Germline V gene sequence: CDR1 DFQATT, CDR2 SNEGSKA (reference sequence). The V end lost 0 bases, the J end lost 0 bases, and 14 bases lay between the germline ends. The CDR3 extends over 16 amino acids. The CDR3 loop reads CSARDPGKGPNYGYTF. CDR3 sequence (DNA): TGCAGTGCTAGAGATCCGGGGAAGGGGCCTAACTATGGCTACACCTTC.

The DNA for the CDR3 is TGCAGCGTTGAACTGGAAGGGACAGTCAACACTGAAGCTTTCTTT. This codes for CSVELEGTVNTEAFF. The genes are TRBV29-1 and TRBJ1-1; 7 positions agree with TRBD1. The V and J ends lost 2 bases and 2 bases, in that order; junction bases with no gene match: 8. This CDR3 is built from 15 residues. Germline CDR1 and CDR2: SQVTM and ANQGSEA.

This clonotype was seen once. V usage is TRBV7-2 and J usage is TRBJ1-2; D gene unclear. Deletions cut 5 bases from V and 8 bases from J, with 15 bases between. The CDR3 is 13 residues long. In germline, CDR1 is SGHTA, CDR2 FQGNSA. This CDR3 reads CASSQRVAGGYTF. DNA for the CDR3: TGTGCCAGCAGCCAGCGAGTAGCGGGAGGCTACACCTTC.

This clonotype was observed a handful of times. The gene calls are TRBV9 and TRBJ2-5; TRBD1 matches at 7 bases. The tail of the sequence fits TRBJ2-7 better, so the J call may be wrong. Germline CDR1 reads SGDLS; CDR2 reads YYNGEE. The CDR3 extends over 14 amino acids. The DNA for the CDR3 is TGTGCCAGCAGCGGCCGGGACAGCCGTACCGAGCAGTACTTC. This sequence encodes CASSGRDSRTEQYF.

The genes are TRBV5-1 and TRBJ2-7; D unclear. Germline CDR1 SGHRS, CDR2 YFSETQ. The CDR3 covers 14 residues. Trimming removed 0 bases at V and 7 bases at J, with 14 bases between. The CDR3 loop is CASSLEPADREQYF. The DNA of the CDR3 is TGCGCCAGCAGCTTGGAACCTGCCGACCGAGAGCAGTACTTC.

Turning to this clonotype: Just one base apart from a much larger clone, this may be a read error. The conserved closing phenylalanine or tryptophan is absent in this CDR3, likely reflecting a read error. The V and J genes are TRBV20-1 and TRBJ1-6; the D gene is possibly TRBD1 (6 bases). CDR3 size: 16 residues. V was clipped by 1 base and J by 3 bases, with 13 bases between them. Germline CDR1 DFQATT, CDR2 SNEGSKA (reference sequence). The CDR3 coding sequence is TGCAGTGCTAGAGTTTCGACAGGCAACTATAATTCACCCCTCCACCTT. It codes for CSARVSTGNYNSPLHL.

The chain uses TRBV7-6 and TRBJ2-6; no clear D gene. The length of the CDR3 is 15 residues. The V and J ends lost 5 bases and 2 bases respectively, with 10 bases between them. Per germline, CDR1 SGHVS and CDR2 FNYEAQ. The CDR3 region has the DNA TGTGCCAGCAGCCCAGTTGTGACTGGGGCCAACGTCCTGACTTTC. This translates into CASSPVVTGANVLTF.

The chain is built from TRBV27 and TRBJ1-2; D gene ambiguous. The V end lost 9 bases, the J end lost 12 bases, and 14 bases lay between the germline ends. The CDR3 is 10 amino acids. Germline CDR1 reads MNHEY; CDR2 reads SMNVEV (reference sequence). The CDR3 DNA reads TGTGCCAGTGGGCCCGCCCCTCACACCTTC. It specifies CASGPAPHTF.

This clonotype has only a few counts. The rearrangement links TRBV5-8 to TRBJ1-5, with unresolved D. Germline CDR1 reads SGHTS; CDR2 reads YDEGEE. The CDR3 is 11 amino acids. V lost 7 bases and J lost 4, with 6 bases in between. CDR3 nucleotides: TGTGCCAGCGGCCGAAATCAGCCCCAGCATTTT. It specifies CASGRNQPQHF.

This clonotype was detected many times. The junction departs from germline at one end; a sequencing error may be responsible. The chain links TRBV20-1 to TRBJ2-7; D is ambiguous. CDR1 and CDR2 (germline): DFQATT, SNEGSKA (reference sequence). This CDR3 has 10 residues. In DNA form, the CDR3 reads TGCAGTGCTAGCTCCCACGAGCAGTACTTC. The encoded protein is CSASSHEQYF.